The next 19 T cell receptor beta chains were all read from a single sample in a study of T cells in Graves' hyperthyroidism and ophthalmopathy. TCR beta CDR3 regions were amplified from RNA. The HTBI primer set served for first-round RT-PCR of the TCR CDR3. Using its own MiXCR run on the multiplex PCR reads, TCRdb lists one record per CDR3 protein. This table has roughly 350,000 distinct CDR3 sequences, about 15% appearing once. Sequenced material: blood. Every receptor here comes from a woman aged 30 to 39 with Graves' hyperthyroidism.

This clonotype was detected many times. This chain links TRBV29-1 with TRBJ2-7; 10 bases fit TRBD1. V trimming: 3 bases; J trimming: 3 bases; junction bases outside the gene matches: 5. The V gene's germline CDR1 is SQVTM and CDR2 ANQGSEA. CDR3 size: 14 residues. The DNA for the CDR3 is TGCAGCGTTGATGACAGGGGGCAGGGCTACGAGCAGTACTTC. Translating it yields CSVDDRGQGYEQYF.

This clonotype was found many times. The chain combines TRBV7-2 with TRBJ1-1; perhaps TRBD1 as D (6 bases). V was clipped by 5 bases and J by 6 bases, with 10 bases between them. CDR1 and CDR2 (germline): SGHTA, FQGNSA. CDR3 length equals 12 residues. The CDR3 loop is CASSNRAPEAFF. The CDR3 region has the DNA TGTGCCAGCAGCAACAGGGCCCCTGAAGCTTTCTTT.

This clonotype was seen a handful of times. The rearrangement links TRBV7-9 to TRBJ2-5; D is unclear. Deletions cut 5 bases from V and 6 bases from J, with 13 bases between. The CDR3 sequence is 13 residues long. Germline V gives CDR1 SEHNR, CDR2 FQNEAQ (reference sequence). The CDR3 here is CASSRGDQKTQYF. In DNA form, the CDR3 reads TGTGCCAGCAGCCGAGGTGATCAAAAGACCCAGTACTTC.

This clonotype occurred a few times. The J gene is TRBJ2-7, the V gene TRBV5-1; D possibly corresponds to TRBD1 (6 bases). Germline V gene lookup returns CDR1 SGHRS and CDR2 YFSETQ. V dropped 4 bases and J dropped 5 bases, with 19 bases sitting between them. The CDR3 runs 15 residues. The CDR3 reads CASSGAGTTIHEQYF. CDR3 DNA sequence: TGCGCCAGCAGCGGAGCCGGGACAACGATCCACGAGCAGTACTTC.

This clonotype was seen at least ten times. The chain recombines TRBV19 with TRBJ1-2, with no clear D. Germline V gene sequence: CDR1 LNHDA, CDR2 SQIVND (reference sequence). Trimming took off 7 bases at V and 8 bases at J, with 17 bases between the two ends. This CDR3 has 13 residues. The CDR3: CASNSHTRSGYTF. The CDR3 bases are TGTGCCAGTAACTCCCACACACGGAGCGGCTACACCTTC.

A few counts support this clonotype. The CDR3 nucleotides read TGTGCCAGGACTCCCGGCGGGGAAGACGGGTCCAAAAACATTCAGTACTTC. Residues: CARTPGGEDGSKNIQYF. The chain couples TRBV6-2 or TRBV6-3 to TRBJ2-4; D perhaps matches TRBD2 (6 bases). Germline CDR1 and CDR2: MNHEY and SVGEGT. CDR3 length equals 17 residues. The germline V and J ends were trimmed by 9 bases and 2 bases, with 23 bases remaining between them.

This clonotype was seen ten or more times. V usage is TRBV2 and J usage is TRBJ2-7; perhaps TRBD2 as D (5 bases). The CDR3 covers 12 residues. Trimming removed 5 bases at V and 9 bases at J, with 14 bases between. Germline V lookup: CDR1 SNHLY, CDR2 FYNNEI. DNA for the CDR3: TGTGCCAGCAGTACCCACGGGGTCGGGCAGTACTTC. Amino acids: CASSTHGVGQYF.

This chain joins TRBV5-5 and TRBJ1-2; D may be TRBD1 (5 bases). CDR1 and CDR2 from the germline V gene are SGHKS and YYEKEE (reference sequence). V was pared by 4 bases and J by 5 bases, with 27 bases between. This CDR3 has 18 amino acids. DNA for the CDR3: TGTGCCAGCAGCCATGGGTTTCGGCCAGTCGGGGCAGGGTATGGCTACACCTTC. Translation gives CASSHGFRPVGAGYGYTF.

This clonotype has a count of ten or more. The CDR3 region has the DNA TGTGCCAGCAGGCGTCCGGGGAGCTCCTACAATGAGCAGTTCTTC. Translated: CASRRPGSSYNEQFF. This chain joins TRBV2 and TRBJ2-1; TRBD2 might be the D (5 bases). Germline CDR1 is SNHLY and CDR2 is FYNNEI. The CDR3 is 15 amino acids. The ends were cut back, 6 bases at V and 0 bases at J, with 12 bases in the middle. The full variable domain, completed using reference TRBV2 and TRBJ2-1, is EPEVTQTPSHQVTQMGQEVILRCVPISNHLYFYWYRQILGQKVEFLVSFYNNEISEKSEIFDDQFSVERPDGSNFTLKIRSTKLEDSAMYFCASRRPGSSYNEQFFGPGTRLTVL.

This clonotype has a count of ten or more. The V gene is TRBV24-1, the J gene TRBJ2-5; 9 bases fit TRBD1. Germline lookup yields CDR1 KGHDR and CDR2 SFDVKD. The CDR3 loop spans 17 amino acids. The V segment lost 4 bases and the J segment 5 bases; nucleotides outside the gene matches: 13. The CDR3 reads CATSDRGQGRSWETQYF. CDR3 in DNA: TGTGCCACCAGTGACCGGGGACAGGGAAGGTCGTGGGAGACCCAGTACTTC.

This clonotype was observed many times. The gene calls are TRBV29-1 and TRBJ2-7; D not resolved. Per the germline V gene, CDR1 is SQVTM and CDR2 is ANQGSEA. The CDR3 sequence is 12 residues long. V was trimmed by 7 bases and J by 0 bases, leaving 10 bases between them. The CDR3 bases are TGCAGCGCCGGAGACTCCTCCTACGAGCAGTACTTC. This sequence encodes CSAGDSSYEQYF.

This clonotype was recorded at least ten times. The V and J genes are TRBV6-1 and TRBJ2-7; the D is unclear. CDR3 length: 12 amino acids. Per germline, CDR1 MNHNS and CDR2 SASEGT. Trimming took off 1 base at V and 5 bases at J, with 6 bases between the two ends. The chain's CDR3 is CASSEVADEQYF. In DNA form, the CDR3 reads TGTGCCAGCAGTGAAGTGGCCGACGAGCAGTACTTC.

The chain employs TRBV7-2 and TRBJ2-7, with a possible D match to TRBD1 (6 bases). V shed 7 bases and J shed 3 bases, with 16 bases lying between them. Germline CDR1 is SGHTA and CDR2 is FQGNSA. The CDR3 contains 14 residues. In nucleotides, the CDR3 is TGTGCCAGCAACCTCAGGGGATCGGTCTACGAGCAGTACTTC. It codes for CASNLRGSVYEQYF.

CDR3 bases: TGTGCCAGCAGCCCACGGACAGGGGCAGGGAGCAATCAGCCCCAGCATTTT. Translation gives CASSPRTGAGSNQPQHF. The gene calls are TRBV7-8 and TRBJ1-5, with TRBD1 identical over 9 bases. The CDR3 extends over 17 amino acids. Germline assignment: CDR1 SGHVS and CDR2 FQNEAQ. After removal of 5 bases from V and 1 base from J, the junction contained 9 bases not matched to a gene. Variable domain in full (rest from reference TRBV7-8 and TRBJ1-5): GAGVSQSPRYKVAKRGQDVALRCDPISGHVSLFWYQQALGQGPEFLTYFQNEAQLDKSGLPSDRFFAERPEGSVSTLKIQRTQQEDSAVYLCASSPRTGAGSNQPQHFGDGTRLSIL.

This clonotype showed up many times. The V and J genes are TRBV28 and TRBJ1-5; D gene uncertain. The CDR3 is 14 amino acids. Germline V gives CDR1 MDHEN, CDR2 SYDVKM. Trimming left V 6 bases short and J 8 bases short, with 17 bases between. CDR3 loop: CASRISAALEPQHF. The CDR3 DNA reads as TGTGCCAGCAGAATCTCGGCCGCTTTGGAGCCCCAGCATTTT.

This clonotype appeared many times. The chain couples TRBV7-2 to TRBJ1-6; D is ambiguous. Germline CDR1 reads SGHTA; CDR2 reads FQGNSA. The CDR3 loop spans 13 amino acids. V was clipped by 3 bases and J by 9 bases, with 9 bases between them. The DNA of the CDR3 is TGTGCCAGCAGCTTCGCACGTGGTTCACCCCTCCACTTT. Protein sequence: CASSFARGSPLHF.

Many counts were recorded for this clonotype. V and J are TRBV6-1 and TRBJ1-1; possibly TRBD1 for D (5 bases). V gave up 6 bases and J gave up 10 bases, with 15 bases separating them. CDR3 length: 12 residues. Germline V lookup: CDR1 MNHNS, CDR2 SASEGT. CDR3 DNA: TGTGCCAGCAGAGCTGCGGGGGTCGGAGCTTTCTTT. Encoded protein: CASRAAGVGAFF.

This clonotype is a singleton in its sample. The chain recombines TRBV7-3 with TRBJ1-3; no clear D. Trimming pared 5 bases from V and 3 bases from J, leaving 20 bases between. This CDR3 is 17 amino acids long. The germline CDR1 and CDR2 sequences are SGHTA and FQGTGA. The CDR3 region is CASSQEGGGVGGNTIYF. In DNA, the CDR3 is TGTGCCAGCAGCCAAGAAGGAGGTGGGGTTGGTGGAAACACCATATATTTT.

This clonotype was counted a few times. The chain employs TRBV4-1 and TRBJ1-5; D remains unclear. The CDR3 consists of 16 residues. Trimming shortened V by 0 bases and J by 2 bases, and 11 bases separated the two germline ends. CDR1 is MGHRA, CDR2 YSYEKL, per germline. CDR3 amino acids: CASSQEVSLGNQPQHF. In DNA, the CDR3 is TGCGCCAGCAGCCAAGAAGTGTCCCTCGGCAATCAGCCCCAGCATTTT.